These 29 T cell receptor beta chains share one sample of origin, sequenced in a study of CD8 T cells in Susac syndrome. Reverse transcription of roughly 0.5 to 1 ug RNA used random hexamers. One entry per CDR3 protein, called by TCRdb with MiXCR from the immunoSEQ multiplex PCR reads. The table includes roughly 80,000 distinct CDR3 sequences, approximately 94% detected once. What was sequenced was CD8+ T cells from PBMCs. The receptors were gathered from a human donor with Susac syndrome.

The chain combines TRBV14 with TRBJ1-4; D may be TRBD1 (6 bases). The V gene lost 2 bases and the J gene lost 8 bases, with 15 bases spanning the gap. Germline V gives CDR1 SGHDN, CDR2 FVKESK. This CDR3 is 15 amino acids long. The CDR3 here is CASSQLGGLREKLFF. As DNA, the CDR3 is TGTGCCAGCAGCCAACTGGGGGGCTTGAGGGAAAAACTGTTTTTT. Full variable domain (rest looked up from reference TRBV14 and TRBJ1-4): EAGVTQFPSHSVIEKGQTVTLRCDPISGHDNLYWYRRVMGKEIKFLLHFVKESKQDESGMPNNRFLAERTGGTYSTLKVQPAELEDSGVYFCASSQLGGLREKLFFGSGTQLSVL.

The chain combines TRBV10-3 with TRBJ2-3; 10 bases are a match to TRBD1. The CDR3 loop spans 16 amino acids. The V and J ends lost 4 bases and 2 bases, in that order; junction bases with no gene match: 6. From germline, CDR1 is ENHRY and CDR2 SYGVKD. The CDR3, as DNA: TGTGCCATCAGTGGGACAGGGGGTTCGATCACAGATACGCAGTATTTT. Amino acid sequence: CAISGTGGSITDTQYF.

This clonotype was picked up one time. The CDR3, as DNA: TGTGCCAGCAGCTTACTCGGAGATACGCAGTATTTT. Protein: CASSLLGDTQYF. The rearrangement links TRBV11-1 to TRBJ2-3; D remains ambiguous. V was shortened by 2 bases and J by 5 bases, with 5 bases between the two germline ends. The CDR3 consists of 12 residues. The germline V gene encodes CDR1 SGHAT and CDR2 FQDESV (reference sequence). The full variable domain, its missing parts supplied by reference TRBV11-1 and TRBJ2-3, is EAEVAQSPRYKITEKSQAVAFWCDPISGHATLYWYRQILGQGPELLVQFQDESVVDDSQLPKDRFSAERLKGVDSTLKIQPAELGDSAMYLCASSLLGDTQYFGPGTRLTVL.

The chain joins TRBV20-1 to TRBJ1-1; no clear D. V was cut by 4 bases and J by 3 bases, with 9 bases left in between. The V gene's germline CDR1 is DFQATT and CDR2 SNEGSKA (reference sequence). The CDR3 is made up of 12 amino acids. For the CDR3, the DNA is TGCAGTGCTAAAGTAACGGACACTGAAGCTTTCTTT. Its translation: CSAKVTDTEAFF.

This rearrangement joins TRBV12-3 or TRBV12-4 to TRBJ1-1; D remains ambiguous. This CDR3 contains 14 residues. The V end was cut by 0 bases, the J end by 0 bases, with 5 bases between. In DNA, the CDR3 is TGTGCCAGCAGTTTAGCGGCGGTGAACACTGAAGCTTTCTTT. This codes for CASSLAAVNTEAFF.

CDR3 loop: CASSGIYGYTF. The CDR3 nucleotides read TGTGCCAGCAGCGGGATCTATGGCTACACCTTC. The V and J genes are TRBV9 and TRBJ1-2; no clear D. This CDR3 is built from 11 residues. The V and J ends lost 3 bases and 4 bases respectively, with 4 bases between them. Germline loops: CDR1 SGDLS, CDR2 YYNGEE.

The V gene is TRBV10-3, the J gene TRBJ2-7; no clear D. Trimming pared 2 bases from V and 2 bases from J, leaving 13 bases between. This CDR3 comprises 15 residues. CDR1 is ENHRY and CDR2 is SYGVKD in the germline V gene. The CDR3 DNA reads TGTGCCATCAGTGAGGGTAACCACGCTCCCTACGAGCAGTACTTC. This sequence encodes CAISEGNHAPYEQYF.

This clonotype came up once. The rearrangement links TRBV5-1 to TRBJ1-1; D is undetermined. Trimming removed 3 bases at V and 1 base at J, with 10 bases between. Germline V gene data show CDR1 as SGHRS and CDR2 as YFSETQ. The CDR3 extends over 14 amino acids. The CDR3 protein is CASSSSDTNTEAFF. The CDR3 DNA reads as TGCGCCAGCAGCTCCTCCGATACGAACACTGAAGCTTTCTTT.

This chain links TRBV27 with TRBJ2-1; 7 nucleotides match TRBD1. Trimming removed 5 bases from V and 5 bases from J; junction bases left unmatched: 6. CDR1 and CDR2 from the germline V gene are MNHEY and SMNVEV (reference sequence). The CDR3 consists of 14 residues. CDR3 sequence (DNA): TGTGCCAGCAGTAACCGGGACAGCCACAATGAGCAGTTCTTC. This codes for CASSNRDSHNEQFF.

The rearrangement joins TRBV29-1 to TRBJ1-2, with 9 bases aligning to TRBD1. V shed 8 bases, J shed 4 bases, and the junction held 8 bases outside the gene matches. Germline-derived CDR1 and CDR2 are SQVTM and ANQGSEA. The CDR3 is 13 amino acids. The CDR3 sequence: CSSEPGQGYGYTF. DNA of the CDR3: TGCAGCTCCGAACCGGGACAGGGCTATGGCTACACCTTC.

The chain carries TRBV29-1 and TRBJ2-1; unclear D gene. Looked up from germline, CDR1 is SQVTM and CDR2 is ANQGSEA. V dropped 0 bases and J dropped 12 bases, with 15 bases sitting between them. The length of the CDR3 is 13 residues. The CDR3 here is CSVEDTGNIGQFF. The DNA for the CDR3 is TGCAGCGTTGAAGATACGGGTAATATAGGGCAGTTCTTC.

The chain has TRBV6-4 and TRBJ2-3; 9 positions match TRBD2. Looked up from germline, CDR1 is MRHNA and CDR2 is SNTAGT. The CDR3 covers 15 residues. After removal of 7 bases from V and 2 bases from J, the junction contained 7 bases not matched to a gene. The CDR3 coding sequence is TGTGCCAGCAAACTGACTAGCGGTCACACAGATACGCAGTATTTT. Translation gives CASKLTSGHTDTQYF.

The CDR3 DNA is TGCGCCAGCAGCTTGGGGGGTTCCACCTACGAGCAGTACTTC. This gives the protein CASSLGGSTYEQYF. The genes are TRBV5-1 and TRBJ2-7; no clear D gene. The CDR3 extends over 14 amino acids. Germline V gene sequence: CDR1 SGHRS, CDR2 YFSETQ. Deletions cut 0 bases from V and 2 bases from J, with 9 bases between.

Turning to this clonotype: A junction boundary mismatches the germline segment, possibly from a read error. This CDR3 is CASTLTENTEVFF. CDR3 bases: TGTGCCAGCACTCTGACTGAGAACACTGAAGTTTTCTTT. This chain links TRBV6-2 or TRBV6-3 with TRBJ1-1; D is ambiguous. This CDR3 is built from 13 residues. Germline-derived CDR1 and CDR2 are MNHEY and SVGEGT.

This chain uses TRBV3-1 with TRBJ2-5; a weak D match, TRBD1 (5 bases). CDR1 is LGHDT, CDR2 YNNKEL, per germline (reference sequence). This CDR3 region has 15 residues. The germline V and J ends were trimmed by 5 bases and 5 bases, with 18 bases remaining between them. CDR3 sequence: CASSVGRTKGETQYF. CDR3 nucleotide sequence: TGTGCCAGCAGCGTAGGACGTACCAAGGGGGAGACCCAGTACTTC.

The chain recombines TRBV19 with TRBJ1-1; D gene uncertain. CDR1 and CDR2 from the germline V gene are LNHDA and SQIVND (reference sequence). CDR3 length equals 11 residues. Trimming stripped 4 bases from V and 6 bases from J, with 6 bases between. CDR3 bases: TGTGCCAGTAGTACCAAGGCTGAAGCTTTCTTT. Translated: CASSTKAEAFF. The full variable domain, with the rest looked up from reference TRBV19 and TRBJ1-1, is DGGITQSPKYLFRKEGQNVTLSCEQNLNHDAMYWYRQDPGQGLRLIYYSQIVNDFQKGDIAEGYSVSREKKESFPLTVTSAQKNPTAFYLCASSTKAEAFFGQGTRLTVV.

CDR3: CSARVQGARAEAFF. DNA for the CDR3: TGCAGTGCTAGAGTCCAGGGGGCGAGGGCTGAAGCTTTCTTT. The chain links TRBV20-1 to TRBJ1-1, with 8 bases identical to TRBD1. Unmatched junction bases numbered 7, after V lost 1 base and J lost 6 bases. This CDR3 region has 14 residues. Germline V CDR1 and CDR2: DFQATT, SNEGSKA (reference sequence).

This clonotype occurred once. The gene calls are TRBV27 and TRBJ2-2; the D call may be TRBD1 or TRBD2 (6 bases each). Germline values: CDR1 MNHEY, CDR2 SMNVEV (reference sequence). Trimming took off 8 bases at V and 6 bases at J, with 13 bases between the two ends. The CDR3 contains 13 residues. The CDR3 sequence: CASGVGGSGELFF. The CDR3 coding sequence is TGTGCCAGCGGAGTAGGGGGGTCCGGGGAGCTGTTTTTT.

This chain joins TRBV12-5 and TRBJ1-2; 8 bases line up with TRBD1. Germline loops: CDR1 LGHNT, CDR2 FRNRAP. V trimming: 2 bases; J trimming: 4 bases; junction bases outside the gene matches: 12. CDR3 size: 17 residues. The CDR3 protein is CASGLNPRDRMIYGYTF. CDR3 DNA sequence: TGTGCTAGTGGTTTGAACCCCCGGGACAGGATGATCTATGGCTACACCTTC.

The gene calls are TRBV20-1 and TRBJ1-2; no clear D. Between the trimmed V and J ends, which lost 3 bases and 1 base, there was a span of 12 bases. Germline lookup yields CDR1 DFQATT and CDR2 SNEGSKA (reference sequence). This CDR3 contains 14 residues. CDR3 sequence (DNA): TGCAGTGCTAGGGAGTTTGGAAGTAACTATGGCTACACCTTC. It codes for CSAREFGSNYGYTF.

This rearrangement joins TRBV7-8 to TRBJ2-7, with D possibly being TRBD1 (6 bases). The V end was cut by 1 base, the J end by 3 bases, with 10 bases between. The CDR3 totals 14 residues. Germline CDR1 reads SGHVS; CDR2 reads FQNEAQ. The CDR3 spells CASSLETGIYEQYF. CDR3 in DNA: TGTGCCAGCAGCTTAGAGACAGGCATCTACGAGCAGTACTTC.

V usage is TRBV28 and J usage is TRBJ1-4; unclear D gene. From germline, CDR1 is MDHEN and CDR2 SYDVKM. With 7 bases removed from V and 0 bases from J, the gap between germline ends came to 9 bases. This CDR3 has 14 amino acids. CDR3 residues: CASKAVATNEKLFF. The DNA of the CDR3 is TGTGCCAGCAAAGCAGTTGCAACTAATGAAAAACTGTTTTTT. Together with reference TRBV28 and TRBJ1-4, the CDR3 gives the full variable domain: DVKVTQSSRYLVKRTGEKVFLECVQDMDHENMFWYRQDPGLGLRLIYFSYDVKMKEKGDIPEGYSVSREKKERFSLILESASTNQTSMYLCASKAVATNEKLFFGSGTQLSVL.

This sequence joins TRBV6-6 and TRBJ1-6, with D uncertain. Germline V lookup: CDR1 MNHNY, CDR2 SVGAGI (reference sequence). V shed 6 bases and J shed 11 bases, with 17 bases lying between them. The CDR3 is made up of 14 amino acids. The CDR3 sequence: CASSPGENMTPLHF. The CDR3 region has the DNA TGTGCCAGCAGCCCCGGGGAGAATATGACACCCCTCCACTTT.

The chain joins TRBV2 to TRBJ2-3, with D tentatively TRBD1 or TRBD2 (6 bases each). Germline V gene sequence: CDR1 SNHLY, CDR2 FYNNEI. The length of the CDR3 is 12 residues. With 6 bases removed from V and 5 bases from J, the gap between germline ends came to 9 bases. CDR3 DNA: TGTGCCAGCAGGGGGGGCGTAGATACGCAGTATTTT. Amino acid sequence: CASRGGVDTQYF. The full variable domain, in which reference TRBV2 and TRBJ2-3 provide the parts outside the CDR3, is EPEVTQTPSHQVTQMGQEVILRCVPISNHLYFYWYRQILGQKVEFLVSFYNNEISEKSEIFDDQFSVERPDGSNFTLKIRSTKLEDSAMYFCASRGGVDTQYFGPGTRLTVL.

CDR3 in amino acids: CASSEYRGTSGGARNEQFF. The CDR3 region has the DNA TGTGCCAGCAGTGAATATAGGGGAACTAGCGGGGGGGCGAGAAATGAGCAGTTCTTC. This sequence joins TRBV25-1 and TRBJ2-1, with 13 bases that match TRBD2. This CDR3 has 19 residues. V shed 0 bases and J 7 bases; nucleotides not matched to a gene: 12. CDR1 and CDR2 from the germline V gene are MGHDK and SYGVNS.

The V gene is TRBV30, the J gene TRBJ2-7; TRBD1 agrees at 10 bases. Germline lookup yields CDR1 GTSNPN and CDR2 SVGIG (reference sequence). The CDR3 covers 14 residues. The trim removed 3 bases at V and 2 bases at J, leaving 4 bases unmatched. As DNA, the CDR3 is TGTGCCTGGAGCGCCGGGACAGGGGCCTACGAGCAGTACTTC. This codes for CAWSAGTGAYEQYF.

The rearrangement links TRBV13 to TRBJ2-6; TRBD2 is a possible D gene (7 bases). V lost 5 bases, J lost 4 bases, and 15 bases lay in between. From germline, CDR1 is PRHDT and CDR2 FYEKMQ (reference sequence). This CDR3 spans 16 amino acids. The CDR3 here is CASSPYGGQGANVLTF. In DNA, the CDR3 is TGTGCCAGCAGCCCCTACGGGGGGCAGGGGGCCAACGTCCTGACTTTC.

The chain links TRBV6-2 or TRBV6-3 to TRBJ2-1; D not resolved. V was clipped by 7 bases and J by 0 bases, with 4 bases between them. The germline V gene has CDR1 MNHEY and CDR2 SVGEGT. This CDR3 region has 12 residues. In nucleotides, the CDR3 is TGTGCCAGCACGAACTCCTACAATGAGCAGTTCTTC. This gives the protein CASTNSYNEQFF.

This clonotype was seen once. CDR3 residues: CSARGRGSTEAFF. DNA for the CDR3: TGCAGTGCTAGAGGCCGAGGGAGCACTGAAGCTTTCTTT. The chain joins TRBV20-1 to TRBJ1-1, with unresolved D. This CDR3 region has 13 residues. Between the trimmed V and J ends, which lost 1 base and 4 bases, there was a span of 10 bases. Germline V gene lookup returns CDR1 DFQATT and CDR2 SNEGSKA (reference sequence).